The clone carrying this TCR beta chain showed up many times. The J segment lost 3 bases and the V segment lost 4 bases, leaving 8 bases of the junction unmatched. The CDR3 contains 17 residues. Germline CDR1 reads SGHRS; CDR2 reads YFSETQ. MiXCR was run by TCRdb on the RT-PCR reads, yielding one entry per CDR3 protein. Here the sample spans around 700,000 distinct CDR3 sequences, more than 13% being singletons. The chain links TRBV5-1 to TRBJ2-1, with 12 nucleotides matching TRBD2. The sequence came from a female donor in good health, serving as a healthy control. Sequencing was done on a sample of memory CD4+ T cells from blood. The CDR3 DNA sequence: TGCGCCAGCAGCGCTACGACTAGCGGGAGTATCTACAATGAGCAGTTCTTC. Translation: CASSATTSGSIYNEQFF.